This is a list of T cell receptor beta chains from one sample in a study of vaccination and CD4 T cells after COVID-19. TCRdb analysed the PCR reads with MiXCR anew, one entry per CDR3 protein. The sample yields some 14,000 distinct CDR3 sequences, approximately 71% seen once. Antigens of these TCRs are unknown. The sample was CD4+ T cells from blood, cultured in vitro. Receptors originate from a human donor who had recovered from COVID-19. Both conserved end residues are part of each CDR3. The order of the fields is CDR3 DNA, CDR3 protein, D gene, clone size, V gene, J gene. The D gene is left open where the match is weak. Size tells how often a clone was seen (once, few, many) or the class of an expanded clone, and some rows leave it out.

DNA: TGCAGTGCTGCCCGGGGAGATTCACCCCTCCACTTT
CDR3: CSAARGDSPLHF
D: NA
size: few
V: TRBV20-1
J: TRBJ1-6

DNA: TGTGCCAGCTCCCAGAGGGGGGCCTACGAGCAGTACTTC
CDR3: CASSQRGAYEQYF
D: NA
size: NA
V: TRBV2
J: TRBJ2-7

DNA: TGTGCCAGCACGGATGGGAGCTCCTATAATTCACCCCTCCACTTT
CDR3: CASTDGSSYNSPLHF
D: NA
size: NA
V: TRBV27
J: TRBJ1-6

DNA: TGTGCCAGCACTCACAGGGGACTGAACACTGAAGCTTTCTTT
CDR3: CASTHRGLNTEAFF
D: TRBD1
size: NA
V: TRBV2
J: TRBJ1-1

DNA: TGCAGTGCTAGAGACACAGGGGTTTCCTATAATTCACCCCTCCACTTT
CDR3: CSARDTGVSYNSPLHF
D: TRBD1
size: few
V: TRBV20-1
J: TRBJ1-6

DNA: TGCAGCGTTGCGGAGAGCAATCAGCCCCAGCATTTT
CDR3: CSVAESNQPQHF
D: NA
size: once
V: TRBV29-1
J: TRBJ1-5

DNA: TGTGCCATTTGTGGCGGGACTAGCGGGAGTGGGGAGACCCAGTACTTC
CDR3: CAICGGTSGSGETQYF
D: TRBD2
size: NA
V: TRBV19
J: TRBJ2-5

DNA: TGCAGTGCCCGGACAGGGGTTAGCACTGAAGCTTTCTTT
CDR3: CSARTGVSTEAFF
D: TRBD1
size: NA
V: TRBV20-1
J: TRBJ1-1

DNA: TGTGCCTGGAGTGTACGTCATGGTTCTGACGAGCAGTACTTC
CDR3: CAWSVRHGSDEQYF
D: NA
size: NA
V: TRBV30
J: TRBJ2-7

DNA: TGTGCCAGCAGCCCGGAGATGATCAGCTATGGCTACACCTTC
CDR3: CASSPEMISYGYTF
D: NA
size: NA
V: TRBV9
J: TRBJ1-2

DNA: TGCAGTGCTCACAGCCCCCAGTACTTC
CDR3: CSAHSPQYF
D: NA
size: NA
V: TRBV20-1
J: TRBJ2-5

DNA: TGTGCCAGCAGATTCAACACCGGGGAGCTGTTTTTT
CDR3: CASRFNTGELFF
D: NA
size: NA
V: TRBV6-1
J: TRBJ2-2

DNA: TGTGCCAGCAGCTTTAACCTTTATCAGCCCCAGCATTTT
CDR3: CASSFNLYQPQHF
D: NA
size: NA
V: TRBV7-9
J: TRBJ1-5

DNA: TGTGCCAGCAGCTTGACAGTCTATGGCTACACCTTC
CDR3: CASSLTVYGYTF
D: NA
size: NA
V: TRBV28
J: TRBJ1-2

DNA: TGTGCCCCCAGCCCCCGCTCGGGGGCGCGAGGTCAGCCCCAGCATTTT
CDR3: CAPSPRSGARGQPQHF
D: NA
size: NA
V: TRBV15
J: TRBJ1-5

DNA: TGTGCCAGCAGCTTAGGAGGCACTAGAGGCTATGGCTACACCTTC
CDR3: CASSLGGTRGYGYTF
D: NA
size: NA
V: TRBV7-2
J: TRBJ1-2

DNA: TGTGCCAGCAGCTTAGACGGACAGGAATACTTC
CDR3: CASSLDGQEYF
D: TRBD1
size: NA
V: TRBV7-6
J: TRBJ2-7

DNA: TGTGCCTGGACCCGTTACAGGGGGCATAATTCACCCCTCCACTTT
CDR3: CAWTRYRGHNSPLHF
D: TRBD1
size: NA
V: TRBV30
J: TRBJ1-6

DNA: TGCAGTGCTGCCTTGCCCCGGACAGCCAATCAGCCCCAGCATTTT
CDR3: CSAALPRTANQPQHF
D: NA
size: NA
V: TRBV20-1
J: TRBJ1-5

DNA: TGTGCCAGCAGCTTTTCTGACACTGAAGCTTTCTTT
CDR3: CASSFSDTEAFF
D: NA
size: NA
V: TRBV7-2
J: TRBJ1-1

DNA: TGTGCCAGCAGCCTCAGGACTAGCGGGTCCTACGAGCAGTACTTC
CDR3: CASSLRTSGSYEQYF
D: TRBD2
size: NA
V: TRBV7-8
J: TRBJ2-7

DNA: TGTGCCAGCAGTTTTGTGCCGAGAAACACCGGGGAGCTGTTTTTT
CDR3: CASSFVPRNTGELFF
D: NA
size: NA
V: TRBV27
J: TRBJ2-2

DNA: TGTGCCAGCAGTCACGCCGGGACTCGTCCCTACGAGCAGTACTTC
CDR3: CASSHAGTRPYEQYF
D: NA
size: NA
V: TRBV27
J: TRBJ2-7

DNA: TGCAGTGCTAGACCCGGGGAAACCAACTATGGCTACACCTTC
CDR3: CSARPGETNYGYTF
D: NA
size: NA
V: TRBV20-1
J: TRBJ1-2

DNA: TGTGCCAGCAGTTATTCGGACGACGGGTATCAGCCCCAGCATTTT
CDR3: CASSYSDDGYQPQHF
D: NA
size: NA
V: TRBV6-2/TRBV6-3
J: TRBJ1-5

DNA: TGTGCCAGCAGCCAGGACAGGGTGGGTTACCAGCCCCAGCATTTT
CDR3: CASSQDRVGYQPQHF
D: TRBD1
size: once
V: TRBV7-2
J: TRBJ1-5

DNA: TGTGCCAGCAGTCTCCGAGGGGGAGACACTGAAGCTTTCTTT
CDR3: CASSLRGGDTEAFF
D: NA
size: NA
V: TRBV28
J: TRBJ1-1

DNA: TGTGCCACCAGCAGACTACCAGGGGAGGGAGGCACTGAAGCTTTCTTT
CDR3: CATSRLPGEGGTEAFF
D: NA
size: NA
V: TRBV15
J: TRBJ1-1

DNA: TGCAGTGCTCATCCGACACAATTCTATGGCTACACCTTC
CDR3: CSAHPTQFYGYTF
D: NA
size: NA
V: TRBV20-1
J: TRBJ1-2

DNA: TGTGCCAGCACTGACCTGGGCCGGACGACTAACTATGGCTACACCTTC
CDR3: CASTDLGRTTNYGYTF
D: NA
size: few
V: TRBV6-1
J: TRBJ1-2

DNA: TGTGCCAGCAGCTTAGCGGTACAGTACAATGAGCAGTTCTTC
CDR3: CASSLAVQYNEQFF
D: NA
size: NA
V: TRBV7-2
J: TRBJ2-1

DNA: TGTGCCAGCAGTTTACGGGCGCTGACGGAAGCTTTCTTT
CDR3: CASSLRALTEAFF
D: NA
size: NA
V: TRBV27
J: TRBJ1-1

DNA: TGTGCCAGCAGCCCCCGGACAGGGTATAGCAATCAGCCCCAGCATTTT
CDR3: CASSPRTGYSNQPQHF
D: TRBD1
size: few
V: TRBV7-2
J: TRBJ1-5

DNA: TGTGCCACCAGTGATCCCAAGGGACAGACGAGAAGAGATACGCAGTATTTT
CDR3: CATSDPKGQTRRDTQYF
D: TRBD1
size: NA
V: TRBV24-1
J: TRBJ2-3

DNA: TGTGCCAGCAGTTTAAGCTCCCCGAACGGCTACACCTTC
CDR3: CASSLSSPNGYTF
D: NA
size: NA
V: TRBV27
J: TRBJ1-2

DNA: TGTGCCAGCAGCCCACGTAGACCCCCGGATTTGAGAGCCCAATATGGCTACACCTTC
CDR3: CASSPRRPPDLRAQYGYTF
D: NA
size: few
V: TRBV7-2
J: TRBJ1-2

DNA: TGTGCCACCAGTGTGCTCGGGCTAGCGGGAGGTCGGACCGGGGAGCTGTTTTTT
CDR3: CATSVLGLAGGRTGELFF
D: TRBD2
size: NA
V: TRBV15
J: TRBJ2-2

DNA: TGTGCCTGGAGTTCTAGAGGGGGTCGATACAATCAGCCCCAGCATTTT
CDR3: CAWSSRGGRYNQPQHF
D: NA
size: NA
V: TRBV30
J: TRBJ1-5

DNA: TGTGCCACCACTTTGACGGGGAGCTACGAGCAGTACTTC
CDR3: CATTLTGSYEQYF
D: NA
size: medium-sized
V: TRBV6-1
J: TRBJ2-7

DNA: TGTGCCAGCAGCTTAGTCAATCAGCCCCAGCATTTT
CDR3: CASSLVNQPQHF
D: NA
size: NA
V: TRBV7-2
J: TRBJ1-5

DNA: TGTGCCATTTCGACTAGCGGGAGGAGCACCGGGGAGCTGTTTTTT
CDR3: CAISTSGRSTGELFF
D: TRBD2
size: NA
V: TRBV27
J: TRBJ2-2

DNA: TGCAGTGCTAGAGATAGTTCAGGCTACTATGGCTACACCTTC
CDR3: CSARDSSGYYGYTF
D: NA
size: few
V: TRBV20-1
J: TRBJ1-2

DNA: TGTGCCAACAGCGGACAGGGGGACCAGCCCCAGCATTTT
CDR3: CANSGQGDQPQHF
D: TRBD1
size: NA
V: TRBV6-2/TRBV6-3
J: TRBJ1-5

DNA: TGTGCCAGCAGCTTAGAGGGGAACACTGAAGCTTTCTTT
CDR3: CASSLEGNTEAFF
D: NA
size: once
V: TRBV7-2
J: TRBJ1-1

DNA: TGTGCCAGCAGTTACTACGGACGGAGTATTTACGAGCAGTACTTC
CDR3: CASSYYGRSIYEQYF
D: NA
size: NA
V: TRBV6-2/TRBV6-3
J: TRBJ2-7

DNA: TGTGCCAGCAGCGTACAGGCTGAGGGTCAGCCCCAGCATTTT
CDR3: CASSVQAEGQPQHF
D: NA
size: few
V: TRBV2
J: TRBJ1-5

DNA: TGTGCCAGCAGCCCCTCCTTACTTGGTCAGCCCCAGCATTTT
CDR3: CASSPSLLGQPQHF
D: NA
size: medium-sized
V: TRBV7-8
J: TRBJ1-5

DNA: TGTGCCTGGGACAGGGTGAACACTGAAGCTTTCTTT
CDR3: CAWDRVNTEAFF
D: TRBD1
size: NA
V: TRBV30
J: TRBJ1-1

DNA: TGCAGCGTTAAGAGCGGGAGCTCAACCAAAAACATTCAGTACTTC
CDR3: CSVKSGSSTKNIQYF
D: TRBD2
size: NA
V: TRBV29-1
J: TRBJ2-4

DNA: TGTGCCAGCAGTATGAGGCAGTTATACAATGAGCAGTTCTTC
CDR3: CASSMRQLYNEQFF
D: NA
size: NA
V: TRBV6-1
J: TRBJ2-1

DNA: TGCAGTGCCCCCGCAGCCCCCTCTAATGAAAAACTGTTTTTT
CDR3: CSAPAAPSNEKLFF
D: NA
size: NA
V: TRBV20-1
J: TRBJ1-4

DNA: TGTGCCATCCGCGACAACCCGTATAATTCACCCCTCCACTTT
CDR3: CAIRDNPYNSPLHF
D: NA
size: NA
V: TRBV10-3
J: TRBJ1-6

DNA: TGTGCCAGCAGTTCCTATGACAGGAACACTGAAGCTTTCTTT
CDR3: CASSSYDRNTEAFF
D: NA
size: NA
V: TRBV6-5
J: TRBJ1-1